This T cell receptor beta chain was sequenced for a study of blood T cell repertoires in COVID-19. Study-wide context: The cDNA or gDNA used as material had been derived from T cells, B-cell-depleted T cells, or PBMCs.

At least ten counts were recorded for this clone. Germline V gives CDR1 SNHLY, CDR2 FYNNEI. This CDR3 has 15 residues. Trimming pared 8 bases from V and 1 base from J, leaving 17 bases between. Per the original methods: The authors estimated nucleated cell counts from reference gene primer amplification. Libraries were prepared by immunoSEQ multiplex PCR; TCRdb keeps only in-frame clonotypes and omits some of them. V, J and clone size are those of that table, while D and trimming were read from the DNA. The profile shows around 270,000 clones, about 85% of them singletons. Recruited during active infection, patients (from Seattle) were subsequently followed longitudinally.

Source material: peripheral blood. This TCR derives from a human donor with COVID-19, enrolled during active disease. The donor label of this sample is uncertain. This chain links TRBV2 with TRBJ1-1; D may be TRBD1 (5 bases). CDR3 nucleotide sequence: TGTGCCAGCCCCCCCAGCCGCAGGGAGAACACTGAAGCTTTCTTT. Protein product: CASPPSRRENTEAFF. Using reference TRBV2 and TRBJ1-1 for the parts outside the CDR3, the full variable domain is EPEVTQTPSHQVTQMGQEVILRCVPISNHLYFYWYRQILGQKVEFLVSFYNNEISEKSEIFDDQFSVERPDGSNFTLKIRSTKLEDSAMYFCASPPSRRENTEAFFGQGTRLTVV.